Below, 8 T cell receptor beta chains from the same sample are listed, as sequenced in a study of regulatory and conventional T cells in RAG deficiency. Only in-frame clones appear in the TCRdb table, and some are missing; sequencing was by immunoSEQ multiplex PCR. Among tens of thousands of clones listed, around 92% were seen once. Conventional CD4+ T cells were sorted from blood as CD25-low CD127-high cells. These same data were also listed under a study on regulatory T cells. That work states: Primers: 52 TRBV forward and 13 TRBJ reverse.

Sequencing input: CD4+ T cells sorted from blood. The receptors derive from a human donor in good health.

The chain links TRBV11-2 to TRBJ1-2; D call uncertain. Germline lookup yields CDR1 SGHAT and CDR2 FQNNGV. Deletions cut 4 bases from V and 5 bases from J, with 11 bases between. This CDR3 is 13 amino acids long. The CDR3 sequence is CASSWEGIYGYTF. In DNA, the CDR3 is TGTGCCAGCAGCTGGGAAGGGATTTATGGCTACACCTTC.

The chain is built from TRBV6-6 and TRBJ1-1; D remains unclear. CDR3 length: 12 amino acids. Germline CDR1 and CDR2: MNHNY and SVGAGI (reference sequence). V dropped 7 bases and J dropped 1 base, with 7 bases sitting between them. Here the CDR3 reads CASTGQNTEAFF. As DNA, the CDR3 is TGTGCCAGCACCGGGCAGAACACTGAAGCTTTCTTT.

This clone was counted a few times. The chain links TRBV6-1 to TRBJ1-5; D call uncertain. V was clipped by 1 base and J by 3 bases, with 4 bases between them. Looked up from germline, CDR1 is MNHNS and CDR2 is SASEGT. CDR3 length: 13 residues. CDR3 DNA: TGTGCCAGCAGTGAAGGAGTCAATCAGCCCCAGCATTTT. It is translated as CASSEGVNQPQHF.

The chain uses TRBV2 and TRBJ1-1; no clear D. V was cut by 7 bases and J by 7 bases, with 13 bases left in between. The CDR3 totals 12 residues. Germline V gene sequence: CDR1 SNHLY, CDR2 FYNNEI. CDR3 sequence reads: CASTRTGREAFF. The CDR3 nucleotides are TGTGCCAGCACTAGAACCGGGCGTGAAGCTTTCTTT.

The chain carries TRBV6-1 and TRBJ2-7, with D perhaps matching TRBD1 (6 bases). The CDR3 has 15 amino acids. CDR1 is MNHNS and CDR2 is SASEGT in the germline V gene. V was shortened by 0 bases and J by 5 bases, with 14 bases between the two germline ends. The CDR3 spells CASSEALQGPNEQYF. The CDR3 DNA reads TGTGCCAGCAGTGAAGCCTTACAGGGACCAAACGAGCAGTACTTC.

The gene calls are TRBV18 and TRBJ2-1; 10 bases fit TRBD1. The CDR3 runs 16 residues. From germline, CDR1 is KGHSH and CDR2 LQKENI. The ends lost 0 bases at V and 8 bases at J; junction bases unmatched: 7. CDR3 residues: CASSPPGQGTLDEQFF. The CDR3 DNA sequence: TGTGCCAGCTCACCACCGGGACAGGGGACCCTAGATGAGCAGTTCTTC.

This CDR3 is CASSPRWGDTGELFF. The CDR3 coding sequence is TGTGCCAGCAGCCCAAGGTGGGGAGACACCGGGGAGCTGTTTTTT. The V call is TRBV11-3, the J call TRBJ2-2, with a tentative D call TRBD2 (5 bases). V lost 5 bases and J lost 3, with 13 bases in between. This CDR3 spans 15 amino acids. CDR1 SGHNT and CDR2 YENEEA come from the germline V gene.

The chain is built from TRBV11-3 and TRBJ2-7; 7 bases map to TRBD1. Germline loops: CDR1 SGHNT, CDR2 YENEEA. This CDR3 region has 13 residues. V trimming: 1 base; J trimming: 6 bases; junction bases outside the gene matches: 3. DNA for the CDR3: TGTGCCAGCAGCTTAGCATCAGGGGGCGAGCAGTACTTC. Protein: CASSLASGGEQYF.